A single sample is the source of the 2 T cell receptor beta chains below, sequenced in a study of OX40 agonist ivuxolimab in advanced cancers. Sequencing used immunoSEQ multiplex PCR; TCRdb keeps in-frame clones, though not all of them. The sample contains about 26,000 clones, 75% to 90% of which appear only once. This specimen consisted of CD4+ or CD8+ T cells sorted from blood, obtained in a trial of the OX40 agonist ivuxolimab. These receptor sequences come from an adult with an advanced solid tumor such as melanoma, head and neck, liver or kidney cancer.

The rearrangement links TRBV9 to TRBJ1-1, with D tentatively TRBD1 (5 bases). Trimming shortened V by 3 bases and J by 3 bases, and 15 bases separated the two germline ends. The CDR3 totals 15 residues. Germline lookup yields CDR1 SGDLS and CDR2 YYNGEE. CDR3 coding DNA: TGTGCCAGCAGCGCCGAAGTGGGGGATTACACTGAAGCTTTCTTT. This translates into CASSAEVGDYTEAFF.

The chain carries TRBV2 and TRBJ1-2; TRBD1 matches 11 bases. This CDR3 is built from 13 residues. Germline V gene lookup returns CDR1 SNHLY and CDR2 FYNNEI. V lost 5 bases, J lost 6 bases, and 2 bases stayed unmatched. The CDR3 DNA follows: TGTGCCAGCAGTTCGGACAGGGGGCATGGCTACACCTTC. It yields the protein CASSSDRGHGYTF. The full variable domain, completed using reference TRBV2 and TRBJ1-2, is EPEVTQTPSHQVTQMGQEVILRCVPISNHLYFYWYRQILGQKVEFLVSFYNNEISEKSEIFDDQFSVERPDGSNFTLKIRSTKLEDSAMYFCASSSDRGHGYTFGSGTRLTVV.